Each of the 14 T cell receptor beta chains below was sequenced from the same sample in a study of blood T cell repertoires in COVID-19. Some clones are missing from TCRdb's copy, which holds only in-frame ones; the method was immunoSEQ multiplex PCR. The sample records around 180,000 clones, around 80% being singletons. Sequenced input: peripheral blood. Receptor source: a woman aged 80 or over with COVID-19, enrolled during active disease.

This chain joins TRBV30 and TRBJ1-5, with no clear D. The CDR3 is 13 amino acids. Germline values: CDR1 GTSNPN, CDR2 SVGIG (reference sequence). Trimming took off 1 base at V and 0 bases at J, with 4 bases between the two ends. The CDR3 nucleotides read TGTGCCTGGAGTGGACATAGCAATCAGCCCCAGCATTTT. Its translation: CAWSGHSNQPQHF.

The rearrangement joins TRBV2 to TRBJ2-3; D might be TRBD2 (5 bases). Germline values: CDR1 SNHLY, CDR2 FYNNEI. This CDR3 contains 13 residues. V lost 6 bases and J lost 2, with 9 bases in between. CDR3 coding DNA: TGTGCCAGCAGCCGGGAACTCACAGATACGCAGTATTTT. It yields the protein CASSRELTDTQYF.

The chain couples TRBV6-1 to TRBJ2-1, with TRBD1 matching over 10 bases. Germline CDR1 reads MNHNS; CDR2 reads SASEGT. The V segment lost 0 bases and the J segment 13 bases; nucleotides outside the gene matches: 6. CDR3 length equals 14 residues. CDR3 amino acids: CASSEAQGDRGQFF. DNA for the CDR3: TGTGCCAGCAGTGAAGCGCAAGGGGACAGGGGACAGTTCTTC.

The chain joins TRBV11-3 to TRBJ2-1; 7 positions agree with TRBD2. Germline CDR1 SGHNT, CDR2 YENEEA. The CDR3 runs 15 residues. J gave up 2 bases and V 5 bases, and 6 bases lay outside the gene matches. CDR3 in amino acids: CASSPSGKAYNEQFF. In nucleotides, the CDR3 is TGTGCCAGCAGCCCCAGCGGGAAAGCCTACAATGAGCAGTTCTTC.

Here the CDR3 DNA reads TGTGCCAGCAGTCCCACCTGGCAGAGGGCTGAAGCTTTCTTT. This encodes CASSPTWQRAEAFF. V is TRBV6-2 or TRBV6-3 and J is TRBJ1-1; the D is unclear. V lost 5 bases and J lost 6, with 16 bases in between. From germline, CDR1 is MNHEY and CDR2 SVGEGT. The CDR3 is made up of 14 amino acids.

The V gene is TRBV7-6, the J gene TRBJ2-3; 8 bases align to TRBD2. V shed 2 bases, J shed 4 bases, and the junction held 8 bases outside the gene matches. Germline V gives CDR1 SGHVS, CDR2 FNYEAQ. The length of the CDR3 is 16 residues. This CDR3 reads CASSLPNAGGADTQYF. The CDR3 DNA reads TGTGCCAGCAGCTTACCCAACGCGGGAGGAGCAGATACGCAGTATTTT.

This clone was observed a handful of times. This chain connects TRBV6-6 to TRBJ2-7; the D is unclear. Trimming shortened V by 6 bases and J by 1 base, and 4 bases separated the two germline ends. Germline lookup yields CDR1 MNHNY and CDR2 SVGAGI (reference sequence). The CDR3 covers 11 residues. The CDR3 spells CASRASYEQYF. In DNA form, the CDR3 reads TGTGCCAGCAGGGCTTCCTACGAGCAGTACTTC.

In nucleotides, the CDR3 is TGTGCCAGCAGTTATGGCTCCGTGGAGACCCAGTACTTC. It specifies CASSYGSVETQYF. The chain combines TRBV2 with TRBJ2-5; D remains ambiguous. There are 13 residues in the CDR3. Trimming took off 5 bases at V and 5 bases at J, with 12 bases between the two ends. Germline V gives CDR1 SNHLY, CDR2 FYNNEI. Supplemented by reference TRBV2 and TRBJ2-5, the full variable domain reads EPEVTQTPSHQVTQMGQEVILRCVPISNHLYFYWYRQILGQKVEFLVSFYNNEISEKSEIFDDQFSVERPDGSNFTLKIRSTKLEDSAMYFCASSYGSVETQYFGPGTRLLVL.

This CDR3 reads CASSSGTGGLNSENTEAFF. The CDR3 DNA sequence: TGCGCCAGCAGCTCGGGGACAGGGGGCCTTAATTCCGAGAACACTGAAGCTTTCTTT. The chain is built from TRBV5-1 and TRBJ1-1; 12 nucleotides line up with TRBD1. Germline CDR1 is SGHRS and CDR2 is YFSETQ. The CDR3 length is 19 residues. Unmatched junction bases numbered 13, after V lost 3 bases and J lost 1 base.

CDR3 in amino acids: CASSAGTGLLFF. The CDR3 DNA follows: TGTGCCAGTAGTGCCGGGACAGGGTTACTGTTTTTT. The chain employs TRBV19 and TRBJ1-4; 9 bases map to TRBD1. Trimming cost V 5 bases and J 13 bases; bases outside gene matches: 5. Per germline, CDR1 LNHDA and CDR2 SQIVND (reference sequence). There are 12 residues in the CDR3.

The chain combines TRBV5-1 with TRBJ2-1; the D gene is possibly TRBD2 (5 bases). This CDR3 region has 16 residues. Germline V lookup: CDR1 SGHRS, CDR2 YFSETQ. Trimming shortened V by 0 bases and J by 0 bases, and 10 bases separated the two germline ends. CDR3 region: CASSLGGSLSYNEQFF. The CDR3, as DNA: TGCGCCAGCAGCTTGGGTGGGAGTCTCTCCTACAATGAGCAGTTCTTC.

The chain carries TRBV5-6 and TRBJ2-1, with D possibly matching TRBD1 (5 bases). Germline assignment: CDR1 SGHDT and CDR2 YYEEEE. The CDR3 contains 13 residues. Trimming removed 0 bases at V and 6 bases at J, with 7 bases between. Here the CDR3 DNA reads TGTGCCAGCAGCTTGGCAGGGTTCAATGAGCAGTTCTTC. Its protein is CASSLAGFNEQFF.

V is TRBV2 and J is TRBJ2-4, with no clear D. The V gene's germline CDR1 is SNHLY and CDR2 FYNNEI. V lost 2 bases, J lost 0 bases, and 14 bases lay in between. The CDR3 has 17 amino acids. CDR3 in amino acids: CASSESGRLLAKNIQYF. The CDR3 DNA is TGTGCCAGCAGTGAATCAGGCAGGTTGCTAGCCAAAAACATTCAGTACTTC.

V usage is TRBV6-7 and J usage is TRBJ1-5; tentatively, D is TRBD1 (6 bases). TRBV6-7 carries the ORF label, with uncertain function. CDR3 length: 17 amino acids. V was cut by 2 bases and J by 3 bases, with 17 bases left in between. The CDR3 sequence is CASSYLVRDTSNQPQHF. The CDR3 DNA reads as TGTGCCAGCAGTTACCTCGTACGGGACACCTCCAATCAGCCCCAGCATTTT.